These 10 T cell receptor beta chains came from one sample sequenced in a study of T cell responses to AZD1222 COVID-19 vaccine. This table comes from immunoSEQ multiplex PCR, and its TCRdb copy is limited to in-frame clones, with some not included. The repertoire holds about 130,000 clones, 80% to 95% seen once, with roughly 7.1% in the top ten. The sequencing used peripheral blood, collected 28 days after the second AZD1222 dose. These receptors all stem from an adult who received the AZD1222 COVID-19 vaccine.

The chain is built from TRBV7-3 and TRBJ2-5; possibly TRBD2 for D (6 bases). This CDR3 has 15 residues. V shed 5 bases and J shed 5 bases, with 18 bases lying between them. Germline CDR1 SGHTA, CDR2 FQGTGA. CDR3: CASSLGGTPGETQYF. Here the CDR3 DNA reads TGTGCCAGCAGCCTTGGCGGGACCCCAGGGGAGACCCAGTACTTC.

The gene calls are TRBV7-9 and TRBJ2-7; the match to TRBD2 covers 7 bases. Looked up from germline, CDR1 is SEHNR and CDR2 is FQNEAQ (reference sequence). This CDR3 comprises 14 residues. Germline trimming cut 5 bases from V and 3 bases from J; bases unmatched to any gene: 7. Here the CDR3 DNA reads TGTGCCAGCAGCGCAGGACTAGAGGTCTACGAGCAGTACTTC. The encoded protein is CASSAGLEVYEQYF.

The CDR3 region is CSARRGAEAFF. The CDR3 nucleotides read TGCAGTGCCCGGAGGGGTGCTGAAGCTTTCTTT. This chain connects TRBV20-1 to TRBJ1-1, with D tentatively TRBD1 (5 bases). CDR3 size: 11 residues. The V gene's germline CDR1 is DFQATT and CDR2 SNEGSKA (reference sequence). Deletions cut 6 bases from V and 6 bases from J, with 11 bases between.

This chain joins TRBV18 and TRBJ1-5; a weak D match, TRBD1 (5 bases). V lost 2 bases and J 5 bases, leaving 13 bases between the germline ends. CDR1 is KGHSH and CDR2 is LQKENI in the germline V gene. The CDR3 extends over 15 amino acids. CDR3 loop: CASSPSVQGDQPQHF. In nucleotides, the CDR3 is TGTGCCAGCTCACCATCGGTCCAGGGAGATCAGCCCCAGCATTTT.

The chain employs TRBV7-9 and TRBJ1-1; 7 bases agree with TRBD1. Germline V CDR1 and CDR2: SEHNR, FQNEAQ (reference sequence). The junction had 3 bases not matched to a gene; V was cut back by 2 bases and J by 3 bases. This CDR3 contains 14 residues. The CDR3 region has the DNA TGTGCCAGCAGCTTACGCCAGGGGGACACTGAAGCTTTCTTT. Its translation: CASSLRQGDTEAFF.

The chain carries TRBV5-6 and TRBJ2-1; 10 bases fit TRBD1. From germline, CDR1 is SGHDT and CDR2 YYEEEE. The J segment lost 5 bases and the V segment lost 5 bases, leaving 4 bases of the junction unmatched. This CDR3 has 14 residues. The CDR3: CASRFGTGDNEQFF. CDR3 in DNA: TGTGCCAGCAGGTTCGGGACAGGGGACAATGAGCAGTTCTTC.

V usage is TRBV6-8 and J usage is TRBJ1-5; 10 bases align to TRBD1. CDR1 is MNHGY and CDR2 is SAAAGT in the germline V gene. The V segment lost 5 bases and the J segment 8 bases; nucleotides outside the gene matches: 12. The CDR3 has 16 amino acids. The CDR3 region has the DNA TGTGCCAGCAGTCTACAGGGACAGGGGACGGTGGAGCCCCAGCATTTT. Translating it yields CASSLQGQGTVEPQHF.

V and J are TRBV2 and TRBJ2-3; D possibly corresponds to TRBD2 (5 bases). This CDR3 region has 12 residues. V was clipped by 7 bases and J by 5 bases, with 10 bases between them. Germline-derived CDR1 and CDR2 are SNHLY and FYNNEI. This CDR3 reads CASNGNQDTQYF. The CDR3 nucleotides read TGTGCCAGCAACGGGAATCAAGATACGCAGTATTTT.

CDR3 DNA: TGTGCCAGCTCATCTACTAAAGAGGTCATAGCCAAAAACATTCAGTACTTC. Amino acid sequence: CASSSTKEVIAKNIQYF. This sequence joins TRBV18 and TRBJ2-4; D remains unclear. Trimming removed 5 bases at V and 0 bases at J, with 17 bases between. Looked up from germline, CDR1 is KGHSH and CDR2 is LQKENI. This CDR3 is 17 amino acids long.

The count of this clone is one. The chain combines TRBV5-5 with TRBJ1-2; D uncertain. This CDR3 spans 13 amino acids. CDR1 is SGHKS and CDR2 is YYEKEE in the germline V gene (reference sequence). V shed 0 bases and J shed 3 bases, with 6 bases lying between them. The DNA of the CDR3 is TGTGCCAGCAGCTTGGAACCAGACTATGGCTACACCTTC. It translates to CASSLEPDYGYTF.